Listed here are 5 T cell receptor beta chains from one sample, sequenced in a study of CD8+ T cells in alopecia areata. Isolated RNA was reverse transcribed into cDNA used as the sequencing template. The data were produced by immunoSEQ multiplex PCR, yet TCRdb's version contains in-frame clones alone and is incomplete. Of 95,000 to 100,000 clones listed, just under 60% were seen once; the top ten hold roughly 17%. The treatment here: oral pan-JAK inhibitor, 5-10 mg twice daily. Here the sequenced sample was CD8+ T cells sorted from blood, taken between weeks 55 and 70, from a patient treated with tofacitinib. These receptors all come from a human donor with alopecia areata.

The J gene is TRBJ2-7, the V gene TRBV4-1, with TRBD2 matching 8 bases. The length of the CDR3 is 15 residues. The germline V gene has CDR1 MGHRA and CDR2 YSYEKL. With V trimmed by 0 bases and J by 2 bases, 3 bases remained unmatched. DNA for the CDR3: TGCGCCAGCAGCCAAGAAGGCGGGGGGACCTACGAGCAGTACTTC. This sequence encodes CASSQEGGGTYEQYF.

As concerns this clone: A junction boundary mismatches the germline segment, possibly from a read error. J is TRBJ2-5 and V is TRBV7-7; TRBD2 aligns across 9 bases. Germline-derived CDR1 and CDR2 are SSHAT and FNYEAQ (reference sequence). The CDR3 is made up of 14 amino acids. CDR3 bases: TGTGCTAGCAGCTTAGTAGCGGGGGAAGAGACCCAGTACTTC. Its protein is CASSLVAGEETQYF. The full variable domain, its missing parts supplied by reference TRBV7-7 and TRBJ2-5, is GAGVSQSPRYKVTKRGQDVTLRCDPISSHATLYWYQQALGQGPEFLTYFNYEAQPDKSGLPSDRFSAERPEGSISTLTIQRTEQRDSAMYRCASSLVAGEETQYFGPGTRLLVL.

This clone was observed a handful of times. This sequence joins TRBV27 and TRBJ2-1; D call uncertain. From germline, CDR1 is MNHEY and CDR2 SMNVEV (reference sequence). The germline V and J ends were trimmed by 0 bases and 2 bases, with 8 bases remaining between them. The CDR3 has 15 residues. CDR3 bases: TGTGCCAGCAGTTTATCTATACAGCCCTACAATGAGCAGTTCTTC. It specifies CASSLSIQPYNEQFF.

This clone has more than one count but fewer than ten. This rearrangement joins TRBV7-8 to TRBJ2-5; D gene unclear. The assigned J gene may be wrong: the sequence end matches TRBJ2-7 better. The CDR3 consists of 11 residues. CDR1 and CDR2 from the germline V gene are SGHVS and FQNEAQ. The CDR3 loop is CASSLSTEQYF. In DNA form, the CDR3 reads TGTGCCAGCAGCTTATCGACCGAGCAGTACTTC.

The chain recombines TRBV6-5 with TRBJ2-6; D is unresolved. Trimming stripped 2 bases from V and 0 bases from J, with 5 bases between. There are 15 residues in the CDR3. CDR1 MNHEY and CDR2 SVGAGI come from the germline V gene. The CDR3 sequence is CASSYRDSGANVLTF. CDR3 DNA: TGTGCCAGCAGTTACCGAGACTCTGGGGCCAACGTCCTGACTTTC.